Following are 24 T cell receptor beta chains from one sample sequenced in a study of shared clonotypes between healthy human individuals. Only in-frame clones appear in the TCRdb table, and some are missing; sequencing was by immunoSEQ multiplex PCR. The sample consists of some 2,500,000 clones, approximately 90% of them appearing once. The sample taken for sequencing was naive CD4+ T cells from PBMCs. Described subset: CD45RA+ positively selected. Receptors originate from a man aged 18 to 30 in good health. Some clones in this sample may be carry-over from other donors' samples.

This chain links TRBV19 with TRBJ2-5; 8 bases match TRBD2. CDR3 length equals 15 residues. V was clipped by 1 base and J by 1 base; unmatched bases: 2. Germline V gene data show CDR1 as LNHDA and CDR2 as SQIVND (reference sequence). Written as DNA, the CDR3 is TGTGCCAGTAGTATAGGGGCGGGAGGCCAAGAGACCCAGTACTTC. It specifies CASSIGAGGQETQYF.

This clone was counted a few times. The CDR3 nucleotides read TGTGCCACCAGCAGAGATCGGTCGGGTCAGCCCCAGCATTTT. Translating it yields CATSRDRSGQPQHF. The J gene is TRBJ1-5, the V gene TRBV15; D unresolved. V lost 0 bases to trimming and J lost 6 bases, with 9 bases between them. Germline CDR1 and CDR2: LNHNV and YYDKDF (reference sequence). This CDR3 region has 14 residues.

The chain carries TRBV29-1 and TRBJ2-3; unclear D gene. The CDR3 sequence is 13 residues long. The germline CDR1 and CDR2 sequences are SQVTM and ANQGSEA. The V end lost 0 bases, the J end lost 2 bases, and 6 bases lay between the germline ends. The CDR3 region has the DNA TGCAGCGTTGAAGACCCGTTCACAGATACGCAGTATTTT. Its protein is CSVEDPFTDTQYF.

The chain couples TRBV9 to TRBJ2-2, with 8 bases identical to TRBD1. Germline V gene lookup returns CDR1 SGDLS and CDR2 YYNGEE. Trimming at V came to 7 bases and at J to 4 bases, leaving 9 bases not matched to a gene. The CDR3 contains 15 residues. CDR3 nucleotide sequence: TGTGCCAGCTCCGGCGACAGGGGAGTCACCGGGGAGCTGTTTTTT. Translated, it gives CASSGDRGVTGELFF. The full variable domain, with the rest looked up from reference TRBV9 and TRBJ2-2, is DSGVTQTPKHLITATGQRVTLRCSPRSGDLSVYWYQQSLDQGLQFLIQYYNGEERAKGNILERFSAQQFPDLHSELNLSSLELGDSALYFCASSGDRGVTGELFFGEGSRLTVL.

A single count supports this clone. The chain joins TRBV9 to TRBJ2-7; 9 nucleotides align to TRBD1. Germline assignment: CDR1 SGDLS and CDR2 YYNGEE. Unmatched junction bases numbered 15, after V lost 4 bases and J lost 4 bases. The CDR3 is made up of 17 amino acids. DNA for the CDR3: TGTGCCAGCAGCCCCCACGATATCGACAGGGGGTCGTACGAGCAGTACTTC. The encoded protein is CASSPHDIDRGSYEQYF.

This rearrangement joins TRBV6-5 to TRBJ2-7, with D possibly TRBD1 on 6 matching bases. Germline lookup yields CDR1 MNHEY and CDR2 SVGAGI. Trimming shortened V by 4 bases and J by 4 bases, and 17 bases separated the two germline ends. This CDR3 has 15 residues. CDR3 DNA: TGTGCCAGCAGTTCAACAGGGTTGTTGAGGTACGAGCAGTACTTC. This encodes CASSSTGLLRYEQYF.

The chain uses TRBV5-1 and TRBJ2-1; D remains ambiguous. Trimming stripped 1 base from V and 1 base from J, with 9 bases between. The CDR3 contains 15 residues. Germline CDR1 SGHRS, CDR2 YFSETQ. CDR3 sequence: CASSLNPESYNEQFF. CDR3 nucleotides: TGCGCCAGCAGCTTGAATCCGGAGTCCTACAATGAGCAGTTCTTC.

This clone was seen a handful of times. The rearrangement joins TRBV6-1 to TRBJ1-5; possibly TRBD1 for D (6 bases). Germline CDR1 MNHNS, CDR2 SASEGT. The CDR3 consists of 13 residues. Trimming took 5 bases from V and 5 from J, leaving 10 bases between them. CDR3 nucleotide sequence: TGTGCCAGCAGTCCCGAGGGGGATCAGCCCCAGCATTTT. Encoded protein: CASSPEGDQPQHF.

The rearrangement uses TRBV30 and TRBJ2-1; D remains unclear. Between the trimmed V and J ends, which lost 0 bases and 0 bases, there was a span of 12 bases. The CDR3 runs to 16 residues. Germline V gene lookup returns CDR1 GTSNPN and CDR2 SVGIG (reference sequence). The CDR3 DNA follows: TGTGCCTGGAGTGTACGTTTCCGGGTCTCCTACAATGAGCAGTTCTTC. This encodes CAWSVRFRVSYNEQFF.

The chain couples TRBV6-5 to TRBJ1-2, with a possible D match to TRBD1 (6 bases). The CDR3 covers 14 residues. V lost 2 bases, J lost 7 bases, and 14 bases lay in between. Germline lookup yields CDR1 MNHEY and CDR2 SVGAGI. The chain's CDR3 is CASSYAGGRSGYTF. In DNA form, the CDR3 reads TGTGCCAGCAGTTACGCGGGGGGCCGGAGTGGCTACACCTTC.

The CDR3 bases are TGTGCCAGCAGGCCCGGGACGGCGGGTATCGGGGAGCTGTTTTTT. This codes for CASRPGTAGIGELFF. V usage is TRBV11-3 and J usage is TRBJ2-2; D is perhaps TRBD1 or TRBD2 (5 bases each). V shed 6 bases and J shed 7 bases, with 18 bases lying between them. The germline V gene has CDR1 SGHNT and CDR2 YENEEA. The CDR3 extends over 15 amino acids.

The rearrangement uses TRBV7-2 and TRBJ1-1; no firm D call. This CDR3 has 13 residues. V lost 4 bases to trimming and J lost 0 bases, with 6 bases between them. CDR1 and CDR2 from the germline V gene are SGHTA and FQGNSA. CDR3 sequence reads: CASSSIVNTEAFF. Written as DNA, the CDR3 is TGTGCCAGCAGCTCCATCGTGAACACTGAAGCTTTCTTT.

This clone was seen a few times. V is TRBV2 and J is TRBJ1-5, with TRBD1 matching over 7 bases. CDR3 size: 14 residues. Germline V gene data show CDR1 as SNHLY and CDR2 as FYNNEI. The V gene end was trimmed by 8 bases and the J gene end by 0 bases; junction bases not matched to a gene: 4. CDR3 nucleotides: TGTGCCAGCGGGGACAGAGATAGCAATCAGCCCCAGCATTTT. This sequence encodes CASGDRDSNQPQHF.

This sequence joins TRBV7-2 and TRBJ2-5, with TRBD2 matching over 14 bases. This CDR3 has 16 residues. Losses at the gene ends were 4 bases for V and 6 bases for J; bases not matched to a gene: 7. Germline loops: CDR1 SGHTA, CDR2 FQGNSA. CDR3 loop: CASSSGTSGSGKTQYF. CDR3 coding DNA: TGTGCCAGCAGCTCAGGGACTAGCGGGAGTGGAAAGACCCAGTACTTC.

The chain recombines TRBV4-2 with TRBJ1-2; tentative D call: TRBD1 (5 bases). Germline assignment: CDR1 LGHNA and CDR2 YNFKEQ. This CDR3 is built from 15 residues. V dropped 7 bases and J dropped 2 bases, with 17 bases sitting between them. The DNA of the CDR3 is TGTGCCAGCAACCTCCGCCGCAGGGCCAACTATGGCTACACCTTC. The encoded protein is CASNLRRRANYGYTF.

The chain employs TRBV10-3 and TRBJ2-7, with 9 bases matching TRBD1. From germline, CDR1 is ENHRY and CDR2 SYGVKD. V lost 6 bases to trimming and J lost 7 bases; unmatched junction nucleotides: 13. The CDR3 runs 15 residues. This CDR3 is CAIRNSGTGPSEQYF. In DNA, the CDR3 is TGTGCCATCAGAAATTCCGGGACAGGGCCGTCGGAGCAGTACTTC.

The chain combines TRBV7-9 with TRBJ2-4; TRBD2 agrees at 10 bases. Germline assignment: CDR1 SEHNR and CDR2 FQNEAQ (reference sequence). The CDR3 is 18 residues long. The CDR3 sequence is CATGASGSGTLAKNIQYF. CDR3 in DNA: TGTGCAACCGGGGCTAGCGGGAGCGGAACCCTAGCCAAAAACATTCAGTACTTC.

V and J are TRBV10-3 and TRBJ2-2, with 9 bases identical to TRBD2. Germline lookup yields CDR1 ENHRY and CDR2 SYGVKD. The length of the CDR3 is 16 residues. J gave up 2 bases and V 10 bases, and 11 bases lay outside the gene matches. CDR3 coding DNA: TGTGCCACCTGTCCCGGGACTAGCTTTAACACCGGGGAGCTGTTTTTT. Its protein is CATCPGTSFNTGELFF.

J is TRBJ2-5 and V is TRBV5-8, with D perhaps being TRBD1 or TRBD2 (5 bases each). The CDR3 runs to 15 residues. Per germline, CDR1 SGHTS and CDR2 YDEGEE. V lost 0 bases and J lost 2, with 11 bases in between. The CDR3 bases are TGTGCCAGCAGCTTGGTCGGGACGCAGCAAGAGACCCAGTACTTC. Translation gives CASSLVGTQQETQYF.

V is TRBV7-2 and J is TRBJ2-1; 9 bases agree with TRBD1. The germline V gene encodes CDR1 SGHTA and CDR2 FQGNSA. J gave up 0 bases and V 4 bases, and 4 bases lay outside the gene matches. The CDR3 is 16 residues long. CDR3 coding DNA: TGTGCCAGCAGCTGGGGACAGGGAAGCTCCTACAATGAGCAGTTCTTC. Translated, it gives CASSWGQGSSYNEQFF.

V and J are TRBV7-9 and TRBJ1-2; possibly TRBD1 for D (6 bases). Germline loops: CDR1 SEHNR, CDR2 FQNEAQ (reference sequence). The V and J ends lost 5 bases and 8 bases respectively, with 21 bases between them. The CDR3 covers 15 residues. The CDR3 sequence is CASSTQQGLLPGYTF. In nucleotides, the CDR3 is TGTGCCAGCAGCACCCAACAGGGTCTCCTTCCGGGCTACACCTTC.

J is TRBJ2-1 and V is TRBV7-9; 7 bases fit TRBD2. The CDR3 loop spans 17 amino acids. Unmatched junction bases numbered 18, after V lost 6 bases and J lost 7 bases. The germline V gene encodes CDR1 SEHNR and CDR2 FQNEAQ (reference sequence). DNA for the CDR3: TGTGCCAGCAGAAGAGGAGGTAGCGGGTGGGGCGGGAATGAGCAGTTCTTC. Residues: CASRRGGSGWGGNEQFF.

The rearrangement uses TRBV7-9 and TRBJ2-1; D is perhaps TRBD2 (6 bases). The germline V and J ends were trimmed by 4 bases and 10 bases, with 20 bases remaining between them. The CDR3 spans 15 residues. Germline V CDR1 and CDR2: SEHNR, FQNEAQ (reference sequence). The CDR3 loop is CASSWMDLAGWEQFF. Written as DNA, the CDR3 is TGTGCCAGCAGCTGGATGGACTTGGCGGGGTGGGAGCAGTTCTTC.

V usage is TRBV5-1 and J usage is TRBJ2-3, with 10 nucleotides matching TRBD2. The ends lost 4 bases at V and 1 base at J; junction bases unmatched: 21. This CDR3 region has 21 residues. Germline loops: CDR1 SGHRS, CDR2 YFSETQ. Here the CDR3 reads CASSRQTSSGRWGTGTDTQYF. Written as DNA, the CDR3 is TGCGCCAGCAGCCGCCAGACGTCTAGCGGGAGATGGGGGACGGGCACAGATACGCAGTATTTT.